The 27 T cell receptor beta chains presented below share a single source sample, sequenced in a study of CD8+ T cells in alopecia areata. Sequencing templates came from extracted RNA that was reverse transcribed into cDNA. TCRdb's table, derived via immunoSEQ multiplex PCR, lists solely in-frame clones and lacks some. The sample includes more than 150,000 clones, about 60% seen only once; the top ten take roughly 14%. The material sequenced was CD4+ T cells sorted from blood, taken at week 0. These receptors all stem from a human donor with alopecia areata.

CDR3 DNA sequence: TGTGCCTGGAGTTTCGGGACAGGGCCTGAAGCTTTCTTT. Translation: CAWSFGTGPEAFF. This chain joins TRBV30 and TRBJ1-1; 9 bases line up with TRBD1. With 2 bases clipped from V and 6 bases from J, the junction kept 4 bases outside the gene matches. Looked up from germline, CDR1 is GTSNPN and CDR2 is SVGIG (reference sequence). CDR3 length equals 13 residues.

V usage is TRBV2 and J usage is TRBJ2-1; D might be TRBD1 or TRBD2, each matching 5 bases. V lost 11 bases, J lost 9 bases, and 23 bases lay in between. The CDR3 runs to 14 residues. Germline lookup yields CDR1 SNHLY and CDR2 FYNNEI. CDR3 region: CAGTLGTLDGEQFF. The CDR3, as DNA: TGTGCCGGGACCTTAGGGACCCTAGATGGTGAGCAGTTCTTC.

The chain recombines TRBV5-1 with TRBJ2-3; 7 nucleotides agree with TRBD2. CDR3 size: 14 residues. Germline V lookup: CDR1 SGHRS, CDR2 YFSETQ. The V segment lost 0 bases and the J segment 8 bases; nucleotides outside the gene matches: 6. CDR3 region: CASSLALAEGTQYF. The CDR3 region has the DNA TGCGCCAGCAGCTTGGCCCTAGCGGAAGGTACGCAGTATTTT.

This clone was seen a handful of times. This chain's CDR3 is CSLPRAGDPDTQYF. DNA for the CDR3: TGCAGCCTCCCCCGGGCGGGGGATCCAGATACGCAGTATTTT. V is TRBV29-1 and J is TRBJ2-3, with 7 positions matching TRBD2. V lost 8 bases to trimming and J lost 4 bases; unmatched junction nucleotides: 12. The CDR3 sequence is 14 residues long. Per germline, CDR1 SQVTM and CDR2 ANQGSEA.

The V and J genes are TRBV5-6 and TRBJ1-2; no clear D gene. The CDR3 is 11 amino acids. The germline gives CDR1 SGHDT, CDR2 YYEEEE. V was pared by 3 bases and J by 8 bases, with 8 bases between. The DNA of the CDR3 is TGTGCCAGCAGCTCCGAGTACGGCTACACCTTC. It is translated as CASSSEYGYTF.

V usage is TRBV30 and J usage is TRBJ1-1; a possible D gene is TRBD1 (5 bases). The germline V and J ends were trimmed by 3 bases and 2 bases, with 16 bases remaining between them. The germline gives CDR1 GTSNPN, CDR2 SVGIG (reference sequence). The CDR3 is 15 residues long. The CDR3 sequence: CAWSLDTFGNTEAFF. CDR3 nucleotide sequence: TGTGCCTGGAGCCTGGACACCTTCGGAAACACTGAAGCTTTCTTT.

The CDR3 coding sequence is TGTGCCAGCAGCTTCAGGACAGGGGCCAGCACAGATACGCAGTATTTT. Amino acid sequence: CASSFRTGASTDTQYF. The V gene is TRBV7-2, the J gene TRBJ2-3; 9 nucleotides align to TRBD1. The CDR3 extends over 16 amino acids. Germline values: CDR1 SGHTA, CDR2 FQGNSA. J lost 0 bases, V lost 3 bases, and 4 bases had no gene match.

The chain has TRBV29-1 and TRBJ2-5, with TRBD2 identical over 11 bases. This CDR3 has 16 amino acids. With 0 bases clipped from V and 5 bases from J, the junction kept 8 bases outside the gene matches. Per germline, CDR1 SQVTM and CDR2 ANQGSEA. In DNA, the CDR3 is TGCAGCGTTGAAGATCCGGCTAGCGGGGGGTATGAGACCCAGTACTTC. The encoded protein is CSVEDPASGGYETQYF. The full variable domain, in which reference TRBV29-1 and TRBJ2-5 provide the parts outside the CDR3, is SAVISQKPSRDICQRGTSLTIQCQVDSQVTMMFWYRQQPGQSLTLIATANQGSEATYESGFVIDKFPISRPNLTFSTLTVSNMSPEDSSIYLCSVEDPASGGYETQYFGPGTRLLVL.

The chain combines TRBV7-6 with TRBJ2-2; 8 bases are shared with TRBD1. Germline CDR1 is SGHVS and CDR2 is FNYEAQ. The CDR3 is 18 amino acids. With V trimmed by 4 bases and J by 4 bases, 14 bases remained unmatched. In nucleotides, the CDR3 is TGTGCCAGCAGCTCTAAGCTCTCAGGGGGCTTAGGCACCGGGGAGCTGTTTTTT. It specifies CASSSKLSGGLGTGELFF.

The sample holds one count of this clone. The V call is TRBV30, the J call TRBJ1-1; 8 positions match TRBD1. Per germline, CDR1 GTSNPN and CDR2 SVGIG (reference sequence). With V trimmed by 4 bases and J by 0 bases, 4 bases remained unmatched. The CDR3 consists of 14 residues. In DNA form, the CDR3 reads TGTGCCTGGAAGACAGGGGCTCTGAACACTGAAGCTTTCTTT. It yields the protein CAWKTGALNTEAFF. The variable domain in full, completed from reference TRBV30 and TRBJ1-1, reads SQTIHQWPATLVQPVGSPLSLECTVEGTSNPNLYWYRQAAGRGLQLLFYSVGIGQISSEVPQNLSASRPQDRQFILSSKKLLLSDSGFYLCAWKTGALNTEAFFGQGTRLTVV.

J is TRBJ1-5 and V is TRBV6-5; 8 positions agree with TRBD1. After removal of 6 bases from V and 4 bases from J, the junction contained 5 bases not matched to a gene. CDR1 and CDR2 (germline): MNHEY, SVGAGI. This CDR3 is built from 14 residues. CDR3 region: CASSRDRGNQPQHF. The CDR3 region has the DNA TGTGCCAGCAGCCGCGACAGGGGAAATCAGCCCCAGCATTTT.

As concerns this clone: Other DNA sequences in the sample encode the same CDR3. The chain combines TRBV29-1 with TRBJ2-6; 8 nucleotides line up with TRBD1. V lost 6 bases and J lost 0; bases outside the gene matches: 1. There are 14 residues in the CDR3. Per germline, CDR1 SQVTM and CDR2 ANQGSEA. The CDR3 DNA is TGCAGCGTCGGACAGGGCTCTGGGGCCAACGTCCTGACTTTC. It encodes CSVGQGSGANVLTF.

This clone turned up a few times. This rearrangement joins TRBV5-1 to TRBJ1-1, with 7 bases identical to TRBD1. This CDR3 has 12 residues. Germline values: CDR1 SGHRS, CDR2 YFSETQ. V lost 3 bases to trimming and J lost 5 bases; unmatched junction nucleotides: 1. The CDR3 DNA reads as TGCGCCAGCAGCTCACAGGGGACTGAAGCTTTCTTT. This encodes CASSSQGTEAFF.

The rearrangement links TRBV29-1 to TRBJ2-2, with D uncertain. V gave up 5 bases and J gave up 0 bases, with 10 bases separating them. From germline, CDR1 is SQVTM and CDR2 ANQGSEA. The CDR3 runs to 14 residues. The CDR3, as DNA: TGCAGCGTTTCTGCGGCAGCGAACACCGGGGAGCTGTTTTTT. It translates to CSVSAAANTGELFF.

This chain uses TRBV9 with TRBJ2-2, with D unresolved. The CDR3 loop spans 14 amino acids. V dropped 3 bases and J dropped 4 bases, with 10 bases sitting between them. Germline CDR1 and CDR2: SGDLS and YYNGEE. CDR3 nucleotide sequence: TGTGCCAGCAGCGCACCCGGGCTCACCGGGGAGCTGTTTTTT. Its protein product is CASSAPGLTGELFF.

The V call is TRBV7-2, the J call TRBJ2-2, with a possible D match to TRBD2 (7 bases). The CDR3 has 14 amino acids. CDR1 SGHTA and CDR2 FQGNSA come from the germline V gene. The CDR3 loop is CADSAGANTGELFF. The CDR3 coding sequence is TGTGCTGACTCGGCGGGGGCCAACACCGGGGAGCTGTTTTTT.

This clone has only a few counts. V usage is TRBV30 and J usage is TRBJ2-1; no clear D gene. The V end lost 0 bases, the J end lost 4 bases, and 7 bases lay between the germline ends. Germline values: CDR1 GTSNPN, CDR2 SVGIG (reference sequence). CDR3 length: 13 residues. This chain's CDR3 is CAWSVLLYNEQFF. The CDR3 DNA reads TGTGCCTGGAGTGTACTACTGTACAATGAGCAGTTCTTC.

This clone was observed a handful of times. The CDR3 bases are TGTGCCAGCAGTGAAGGGGGGTTGTATACCGGGGAGCTGTTTTTT. Protein product: CASSEGGLYTGELFF. The chain carries TRBV6-1 and TRBJ2-2; D assignment may be TRBD1 or TRBD2 (5 bases each). Between the trimmed V and J ends, which lost 1 base and 5 bases, there was a span of 11 bases. Germline-derived CDR1 and CDR2 are MNHNS and SASEGT. The CDR3 loop spans 15 amino acids.

The rearrangement joins TRBV6-5 to TRBJ1-1, with TRBD1 matching 8 bases. This CDR3 has 14 residues. Germline-derived CDR1 and CDR2 are MNHEY and SVGAGI. V lost 1 base, J lost 4 bases, and 2 bases stayed unmatched. The CDR3, as DNA: TGTGCCAGCAGTTACTACAGGGGGACCACTGAAGCTTTCTTT. This encodes CASSYYRGTTEAFF.

The chain combines TRBV27 with TRBJ1-2; D gene uncertain. CDR3 length: 13 residues. The V end lost 2 bases, the J end lost 8 bases, and 12 bases lay between the germline ends. Germline-derived CDR1 and CDR2 are MNHEY and SMNVEV (reference sequence). CDR3 nucleotides: TGTGCCAGCAGTTTAAAGGCGGACCGCGGCTACACCTTC. Residues: CASSLKADRGYTF.

This clone was counted once. This chain links TRBV19 with TRBJ2-7; D remains unclear. This CDR3 has 12 amino acids. The V gene lost 0 bases and the J gene lost 10 bases, with 10 bases spanning the gap. CDR1 and CDR2 from the germline V gene are LNHDA and SQIVND (reference sequence). This CDR3 is CASSIDRKQQYF. CDR3 DNA: TGTGCCAGTAGTATAGATCGTAAACAACAGTACTTC.

This clone was detected a few times. V usage is TRBV2 and J usage is TRBJ2-7; 8 positions agree with TRBD1. The CDR3 has 11 amino acids. Germline V gene lookup returns CDR1 SNHLY and CDR2 FYNNEI. V shed 6 bases, J shed 9 bases, and the junction held 4 bases outside the gene matches. CDR3 coding DNA: TGTGCCAGCAGCCTACAGGGGGGGCAGTACTTC. It encodes CASSLQGGQYF.

The chain carries TRBV30 and TRBJ2-3; tentative D call: TRBD2 (6 bases). CDR3 length: 14 residues. V lost 1 base to trimming and J lost 4 bases, with 12 bases between them. CDR1 GTSNPN and CDR2 SVGIG come from the germline V gene (reference sequence). The CDR3 nucleotides read TGTGCCTGGAGTGAACTATCTAGCGCAGATACGCAGTATTTT. The encoded protein is CAWSELSSADTQYF.

This clone was counted between two and nine times. This chain links TRBV5-1 with TRBJ1-4, with D unresolved. The germline V gene has CDR1 SGHRS and CDR2 YFSETQ. Trimming left V 0 bases short and J 1 base short, with 4 bases between. The CDR3 sequence is 14 residues long. The CDR3 reads CASSLELTNEKLFF. The CDR3 nucleotides are TGCGCCAGCAGCTTGGAACTAACTAATGAAAAACTGTTTTTT.

V usage is TRBV7-9 and J usage is TRBJ1-5; tentative D call: TRBD1 (5 bases). The V end was cut by 11 bases, the J end by 2 bases, with 13 bases between. The CDR3 length is 13 residues. The V gene's germline CDR1 is SEHNR and CDR2 FQNEAQ (reference sequence). CDR3 protein: CAAGGEGNQPQHF. The CDR3 coding sequence is TGTGCCGCGGGGGGGGAGGGCAATCAGCCCCAGCATTTT.

This clone appeared once. The chain employs TRBV15 and TRBJ2-7; perhaps D is TRBD1 or TRBD2 (6 bases each). The CDR3 covers 14 residues. V lost 0 bases, J lost 9 bases, and 15 bases lay in between. From germline, CDR1 is LNHNV and CDR2 YYDKDF (reference sequence). The DNA for the CDR3 is TGTGCCACCAGCAGAGAACAGGGAGGCGACGGGCAGTACTTC. It encodes CATSREQGGDGQYF.

The chain is built from TRBV30 and TRBJ2-3, with 7 bases fitting TRBD2. J was trimmed by 2 bases and V by 5 bases; bases with no gene match: 13. This CDR3 has 16 residues. Germline values: CDR1 GTSNPN, CDR2 SVGIG (reference sequence). CDR3 protein: CAWSRPSGALTDTQYF. CDR3 coding DNA: TGTGCCTGGTCACGTCCCAGCGGGGCCCTCACAGATACGCAGTATTTT.